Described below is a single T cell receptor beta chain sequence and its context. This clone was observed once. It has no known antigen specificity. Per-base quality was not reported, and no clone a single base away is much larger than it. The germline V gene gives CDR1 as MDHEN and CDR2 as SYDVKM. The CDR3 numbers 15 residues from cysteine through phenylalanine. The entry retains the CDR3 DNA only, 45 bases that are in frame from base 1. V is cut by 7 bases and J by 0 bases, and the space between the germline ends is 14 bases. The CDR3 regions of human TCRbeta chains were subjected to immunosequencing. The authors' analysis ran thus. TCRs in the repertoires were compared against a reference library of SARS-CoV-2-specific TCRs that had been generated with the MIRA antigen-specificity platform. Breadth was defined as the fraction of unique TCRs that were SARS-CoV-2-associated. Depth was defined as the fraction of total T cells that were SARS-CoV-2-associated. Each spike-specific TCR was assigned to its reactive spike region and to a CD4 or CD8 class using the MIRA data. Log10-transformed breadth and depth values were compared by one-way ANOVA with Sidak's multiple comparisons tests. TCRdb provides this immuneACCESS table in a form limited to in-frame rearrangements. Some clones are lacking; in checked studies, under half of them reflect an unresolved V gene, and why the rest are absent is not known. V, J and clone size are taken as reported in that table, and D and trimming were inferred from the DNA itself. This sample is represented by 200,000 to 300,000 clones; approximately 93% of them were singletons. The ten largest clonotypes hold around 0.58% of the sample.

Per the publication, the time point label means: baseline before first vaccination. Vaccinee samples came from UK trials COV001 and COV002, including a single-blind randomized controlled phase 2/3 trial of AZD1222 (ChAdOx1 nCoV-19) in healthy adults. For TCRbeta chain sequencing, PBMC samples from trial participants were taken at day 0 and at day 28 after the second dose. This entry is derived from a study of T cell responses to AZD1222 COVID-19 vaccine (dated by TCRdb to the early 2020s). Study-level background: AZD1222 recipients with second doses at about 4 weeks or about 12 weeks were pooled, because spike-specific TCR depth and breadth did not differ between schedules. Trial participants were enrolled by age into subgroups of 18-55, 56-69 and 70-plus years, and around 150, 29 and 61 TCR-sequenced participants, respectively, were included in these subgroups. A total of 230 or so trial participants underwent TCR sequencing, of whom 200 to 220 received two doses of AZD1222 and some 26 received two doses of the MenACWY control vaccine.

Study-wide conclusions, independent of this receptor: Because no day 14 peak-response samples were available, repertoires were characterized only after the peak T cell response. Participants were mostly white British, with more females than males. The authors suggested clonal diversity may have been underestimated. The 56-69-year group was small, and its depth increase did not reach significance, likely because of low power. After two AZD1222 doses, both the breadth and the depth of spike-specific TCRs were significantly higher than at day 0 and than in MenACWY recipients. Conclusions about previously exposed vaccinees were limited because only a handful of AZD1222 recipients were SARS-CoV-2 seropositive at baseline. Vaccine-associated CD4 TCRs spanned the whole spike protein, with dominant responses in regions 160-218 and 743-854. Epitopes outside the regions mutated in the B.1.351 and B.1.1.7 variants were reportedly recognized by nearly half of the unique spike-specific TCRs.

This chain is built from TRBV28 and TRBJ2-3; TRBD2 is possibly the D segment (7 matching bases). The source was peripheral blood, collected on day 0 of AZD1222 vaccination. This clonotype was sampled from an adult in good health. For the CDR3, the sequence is CASTIGGPSTDTQYF. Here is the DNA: TGTGCCAGCACCATCGGGGGGCCAAGCACAGATACGCAGTATTTT.